This T cell receptor (beta chain) is from a study of control samples from healthy donors and cancer patients. This clone was picked up one time. With V trimmed by 4 bases and J by 5 bases, 12 bases remained unmatched. The CDR3 loop spans 16 amino acids. Germline lookup yields CDR1 SGHDN and CDR2 FVKESK. TCRdb's table, derived via immunoSEQ multiplex PCR, lists solely in-frame clones and lacks some. The sample consists of about 29,000 clones, about 85% of them appearing once. Sequences were obtained from formalin-fixed, paraffin-embedded tissue. The chain combines TRBV14 with TRBJ2-7, with 9 bases that match TRBD1. The receptor's source is a female donor with melanoma. The CDR3 DNA follows: TGTGCCAGCAGCCTTCACTTTTCCGGGACAGGGCACGAGCAGTACTTC. Translated, it gives CASSLHFSGTGHEQYF. The full variable domain, with the rest looked up from reference TRBV14 and TRBJ2-7, is EAGVTQFPSHSVIEKGQTVTLRCDPISGHDNLYWYRRVMGKEIKFLLHFVKESKQDESGMPNNRFLAERTGGTYSTLKVQPAELEDSGVYFCASSLHFSGTGHEQYFGPGTRLTVT.